The entry below describes one T cell receptor (beta chain). This sample stems from a study of blood T cell repertoires in COVID-19. Original processing notes: Estimated nucleated cell counts came from reference gene primer amplification. Measured with immunoSEQ multiplex PCR; TCRdb has only the in-frame clones, and not every one. That table furnishes V, J and clone size, whereas the DNA furnished D and trimming. This table holds about 250,000 clones, around 84% found once. CDR3 size: 16 residues. Germline values: CDR1 SGHDN, CDR2 FVKESK. V lost 5 bases and J lost 4, with 20 bases in between. Sequencing was carried out using PBMCs or T cells enriched from blood (not recorded which). The receptor comes from a man aged 35-49 years who had recovered from COVID-19. This rearrangement joins TRBV14 to TRBJ2-5; a weak D match, TRBD1 (5 bases). DNA of the CDR3: TGTGCCAGCAGCTATCATCCGGGTAGGGGTCCAGAGACCCAGTACTTC. It codes for CASSYHPGRGPETQYF.